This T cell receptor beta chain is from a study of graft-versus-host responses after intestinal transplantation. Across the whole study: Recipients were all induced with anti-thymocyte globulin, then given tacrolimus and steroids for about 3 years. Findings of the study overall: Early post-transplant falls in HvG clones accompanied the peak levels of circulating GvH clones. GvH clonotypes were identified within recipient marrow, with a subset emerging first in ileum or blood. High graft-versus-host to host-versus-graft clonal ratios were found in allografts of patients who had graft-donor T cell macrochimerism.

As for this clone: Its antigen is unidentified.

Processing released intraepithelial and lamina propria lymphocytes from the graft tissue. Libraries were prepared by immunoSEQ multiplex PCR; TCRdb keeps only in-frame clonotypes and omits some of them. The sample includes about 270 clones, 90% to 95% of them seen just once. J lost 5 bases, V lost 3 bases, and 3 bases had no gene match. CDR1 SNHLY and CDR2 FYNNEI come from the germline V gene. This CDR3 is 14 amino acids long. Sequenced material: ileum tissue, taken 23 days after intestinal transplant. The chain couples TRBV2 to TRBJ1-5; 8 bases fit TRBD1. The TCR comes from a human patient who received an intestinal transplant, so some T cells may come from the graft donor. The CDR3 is CASSDWTGYQPQHF. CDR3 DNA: TGTGCCAGCAGTGATTGGACAGGGTATCAGCCCCAGCATTTT. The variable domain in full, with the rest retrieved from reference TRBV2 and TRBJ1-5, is EPEVTQTPSHQVTQMGQEVILRCVPISNHLYFYWYRQILGQKVEFLVSFYNNEISEKSEIFDDQFSVERPDGSNFTLKIRSTKLEDSAMYFCASSDWTGYQPQHFGDGTRLSIL.